This T cell receptor (beta chain) originates from a study of blood T cell repertoires in COVID-19. Study information: Acute-phase and convalescent COVID-19 samples originated in the United States, Italy and Spain.

The CDR3 sequence is 13 residues long. Trimming removed 0 bases from V and 10 bases from J, with 11 bases in between. Germline CDR1 SGHRS, CDR2 YFSETQ. Libraries were prepared by immunoSEQ multiplex PCR; TCRdb keeps only in-frame clonotypes and omits some of them. The sample includes about 63,000 clones, 70% to 85% of them seen just once. The genes are TRBV5-1 and TRBJ2-1; D might be TRBD1 (5 bases). The specimen sequenced was peripheral blood. The sequence derives from a human donor in a cohort sampled during active COVID-19. The chain's CDR3 is CASSLDRPEEQFF. In DNA, the CDR3 is TGCGCCAGCAGCTTGGACAGGCCGGAGGAGCAGTTCTTC.